The TCR beta chain described here comes from a study of CD8 T cells in ankylosing spondylitis. Notes on the study in general: Characteristic, it appeared, of ankylosing spondylitis blood was a TCR beta motif of about eight highly homologous variants.

V was clipped by 4 bases and J by 5 bases, with 10 bases between them. The CDR3 runs 13 residues. Germline-derived CDR1 and CDR2 are LGHNA and YNFKEQ. TCR beta libraries were made by quantitative 5'-RACE with molecular barcodes. TCRdb re-called the 5' RACE reads through MiXCR, storing one row per CDR3 protein. Of about 160,000 distinct CDR3 sequences in the sample, about a sixth were seen once. This clonotype was seen more than once but under ten times. Its antigen is still unknown. V usage is TRBV4-2 and J usage is TRBJ2-3, with D uncertain. Sample: blood, either unsorted or a sorted T cell fraction (not recorded which). The receptor was isolated from a male donor with ankylosing spondylitis or in good health (not recorded which). This CDR3 is CASSLGWGDTQYF. In nucleotides, the CDR3 is TGTGCCAGCAGCCTCGGTTGGGGAGATACGCAGTATTTT.